This entry lists 28 T cell receptor beta chains sequenced from one sample in a study of T-cell reconstitution after alpha-beta-depleted transplantation in children. Preparation of the TCRbeta library used unique molecular identifiers. Via MiXCR, TCRdb re-called the PCR reads, giving one row per CDR3 protein. This sample yields 550,000 to 600,000 distinct CDR3 sequences, of which roughly 24% are seen a single time; 12% to 15% belongs to the top ten. Sequenced here: PBMCs, mostly from graft donor cells, sampled 360 days after TCRalphabeta/CD19-depleted stem cell transplant. These receptors were taken from a boy in the first two years of life who had a stem cell transplant for acute myeloid leukemia, so the T cells may come from the graft donor.

This clonotype was counted a few times. The chain uses TRBV5-1 and TRBJ1-6; D remains unclear. Trimming removed 0 bases at V and 14 bases at J, with 6 bases between. In germline, CDR1 is SGHRS, CDR2 YFSETQ. The CDR3 is 11 amino acids. The CDR3 sequence is CASSLDGTLHF. The CDR3 DNA follows: TGCGCCAGCAGCTTGGACGGGACCCTCCACTTT.

This clonotype showed up many times. This chain connects TRBV4-1 to TRBJ1-6, with D unresolved. The germline CDR1 and CDR2 sequences are MGHRA and YSYEKL. V dropped 1 base and J dropped 7 bases, with 11 bases sitting between them. The CDR3 is made up of 15 amino acids. The CDR3 here is CASSQVNNGNSPLHF. For the CDR3, the DNA is TGCGCCAGCAGCCAAGTTAATAACGGGAATTCACCCCTCCACTTT.

CDR3 bases: TGCAGCGTTGTCGTGGCGGGGGGCCCGAACACCGGGGAGCTGTTTTTT. This translates into CSVVVAGGPNTGELFF. V usage is TRBV29-1 and J usage is TRBJ2-2; 8 positions agree with TRBD2. CDR3 length: 16 residues. V was pared by 4 bases and J by 0 bases, with 7 bases of the junction left unmatched. CDR1 and CDR2 from the germline V gene are SQVTM and ANQGSEA.

The CDR3, as DNA: TGTGCCAGCAGTTTACTCGGGGGACAGGGTGAGGGGGAGACCCAGTACTTC. It codes for CASSLLGGQGEGETQYF. This rearrangement joins TRBV6-5 to TRBJ2-5; TRBD1 aligns across 9 bases. Germline V gene data show CDR1 as MNHEY and CDR2 as SVGAGI. The J segment lost 5 bases and the V segment lost 4 bases, leaving 14 bases of the junction unmatched. The CDR3 spans 17 residues.

This clonotype came up a few times. This sequence joins TRBV28 and TRBJ2-5; D perhaps matches TRBD2 (5 bases). V gave up 6 bases and J gave up 5 bases, with 19 bases separating them. Germline lookup yields CDR1 MDHEN and CDR2 SYDVKM. This CDR3 is built from 15 residues. DNA of the CDR3: TGTGCCAGCAGCCGCCCCCACACTAGTTCGGAGACCCAGTACTTC. This sequence encodes CASSRPHTSSETQYF.

This clonotype came up once. Given a much more abundant clone one base away, this may be a read error. The chain combines TRBV20-1 with TRBJ1-1, with no clear D. Germline lookup yields CDR1 DFQATT and CDR2 SNEGSKA (reference sequence). This CDR3 region has 12 residues. V lost 6 bases to trimming and J lost 0 bases, with 8 bases between them. The CDR3 DNA is TGCAGTGCCAACGATATGAACACTGAAGCTTTCTTT. Translating gives CSANDMNTEAFF.

This clonotype was picked up a small number of times. The chain recombines TRBV12-3 or TRBV12-4 with TRBJ1-4, with TRBD1 as a possible D gene (5 bases). V was pared by 6 bases and J by 2 bases, with 22 bases between. This CDR3 contains 18 residues. Written as DNA, the CDR3 is TGTGCCAGCAGCAAGGGAATCCAACTGGGACTGACTAATGAAAAACTGTTTTTT. Translated: CASSKGIQLGLTNEKLFF.

A single count supports this clonotype. The genes are TRBV2 and TRBJ2-5; 10 bases match TRBD2. CDR1 and CDR2 from the germline V gene are SNHLY and FYNNEI. The CDR3 contains 16 residues. V lost 5 bases, J lost 4 bases, and 10 bases stayed unmatched. CDR3 amino acids: CASSKSGGAVGETQYF. CDR3 DNA sequence: TGTGCCAGCAGTAAGAGCGGGGGGGCAGTAGGAGAGACCCAGTACTTC.

This clonotype was seen at least ten times. The CDR3 DNA follows: TGCAGTGCTACTAGGACTAGCTCCTACAATGAGCAGTTCTTC. Amino acids: CSATRTSSYNEQFF. The chain recombines TRBV20-1 with TRBJ2-1; TRBD2 matches 7 bases. V trimming: 4 bases; J trimming: 0 bases; junction bases outside the gene matches: 3. Germline V CDR1 and CDR2: DFQATT, SNEGSKA (reference sequence). The CDR3 is 14 residues long.

This chain links TRBV6-1 with TRBJ1-6; D possibly corresponds to TRBD1 (6 bases). The CDR3 runs 13 residues. Germline loops: CDR1 MNHNS, CDR2 SASEGT. V was shortened by 10 bases and J by 9 bases, with 16 bases between the two germline ends. The CDR3 sequence is CATRWGPVSPLHF. DNA for the CDR3: TGTGCCACCCGGTGGGGGCCAGTTTCACCCCTCCACTTT.

This clonotype was seen at least ten times. This chain links TRBV20-1 with TRBJ2-5; TRBD2 is a possible D gene (5 bases). With 3 bases removed from V and 0 bases from J, the gap between germline ends came to 14 bases. Germline values: CDR1 DFQATT, CDR2 SNEGSKA (reference sequence). The CDR3 contains 15 residues. CDR3: CSARWAGPYQETQYF. In DNA form, the CDR3 reads TGCAGTGCTAGGTGGGCGGGTCCTTACCAAGAGACCCAGTACTTC.

The rearrangement joins TRBV6-1 to TRBJ1-2, with 7 bases matching TRBD1. V dropped 10 bases and J dropped 1; count of bases not matched to a gene: 6. This CDR3 spans 13 amino acids. CDR1 MNHNS and CDR2 SASEGT come from the germline V gene. CDR3 sequence: CATQGQLNYGYTF. The CDR3 DNA is TGTGCCACTCAGGGACAGCTTAACTATGGCTACACCTTC.

The table lists this clonotype with many counts. J is TRBJ1-5 and V is TRBV19, with TRBD1 matching over 8 bases. Trimming at V came to 5 bases and at J to 4 bases, leaving 10 bases not matched to a gene. CDR3 length: 16 amino acids. The V gene's germline CDR1 is LNHDA and CDR2 SQIVND (reference sequence). CDR3 amino acids: CASSADRERGNQPQHF. The CDR3 nucleotides are TGTGCCAGTAGTGCGGACAGGGAGAGGGGTAATCAGCCCCAGCATTTT.

V is TRBV12-3 or TRBV12-4 and J is TRBJ1-1, with 8 bases matching TRBD1. This CDR3 region has 14 residues. The V segment lost 2 bases and the J segment 4 bases; nucleotides outside the gene matches: 3. The CDR3 sequence is CASSLSRGLTEAFF. CDR3 bases: TGTGCCAGCAGTTTAAGCAGGGGGCTCACTGAAGCTTTCTTT.

This clonotype was found many times. The rearrangement links TRBV6-1 to TRBJ1-1, with 7 bases aligning to TRBD1. This CDR3 contains 12 residues. Germline V gives CDR1 MNHNS, CDR2 SASEGT. Trimming at V came to 6 bases and at J to 7 bases, leaving 5 bases not matched to a gene. The CDR3 loop reads CASSQQGIEAFF. CDR3 coding DNA: TGTGCCAGCAGCCAACAGGGGATTGAAGCTTTCTTT.

V is TRBV20-1 and J is TRBJ1-1, with D possibly TRBD1 on 6 matching bases. CDR3 length: 13 amino acids. CDR1 is DFQATT, CDR2 SNEGSKA, per germline (reference sequence). V lost 3 bases and J lost 5, with 13 bases in between. The CDR3 coding sequence is TGCAGTGCTAGTGCAGGGGCTGCAACTGAAGCTTTCTTT. Encoded protein: CSASAGAATEAFF.

This clonotype appeared many times. The DNA for the CDR3 is TGTGCCAGCCCACCCAACAGGGATGAACAGTACGTC. The encoded protein is CASPPNRDEQYV. The J gene is TRBJ2-7, the V gene TRBV12-3 or TRBV12-4; TRBD1 might be the D (6 bases). CDR3 length equals 12 residues. V was clipped by 8 bases and J by 10 bases, with 18 bases between them.

This clonotype came up a few times. The V gene is TRBV12-3 or TRBV12-4, the J gene TRBJ2-3; D may correspond to TRBD1 or TRBD2 (6 bases each). Trimming took off 5 bases at V and 0 bases at J, with 18 bases between the two ends. There are 17 residues in the CDR3. CDR3 DNA sequence: TGTGCCAGCAGTCCCGAGGGGGGCATCCCTAGCACAGATACGCAGTATTTT. It yields the protein CASSPEGGIPSTDTQYF.

This clonotype was recorded many times. The chain carries TRBV9 and TRBJ2-1; D ambiguous. Trimming shortened V by 3 bases and J by 14 bases, and 21 bases separated the two germline ends. This CDR3 is 14 amino acids long. Germline V CDR1 and CDR2: SGDLS, YYNGEE. CDR3 in amino acids: CASSAVGEEMSKFF. DNA for the CDR3: TGTGCCAGCAGCGCCGTTGGTGAAGAAATGAGCAAGTTCTTC.

This clonotype was seen a few times. The chain has TRBV15 and TRBJ1-2; 10 bases map to TRBD1. The length of the CDR3 is 14 residues. Trimming removed 1 base from V and 8 bases from J; junction bases left unmatched: 4. Germline CDR1 and CDR2: LNHNV and YYDKDF (reference sequence). The CDR3 sequence is CATSRGQGAWGYTF. CDR3 DNA: TGTGCCACCAGCAGAGGACAGGGGGCGTGGGGCTACACCTTC.

V is TRBV28 and J is TRBJ2-7, with 11 nucleotides matching TRBD2. J gave up 0 bases and V 3 bases, and 4 bases lay outside the gene matches. Germline V lookup: CDR1 MDHEN, CDR2 SYDVKM. This CDR3 comprises 16 residues. This chain's CDR3 is CASSFSSGGYSYEQYV. In DNA, the CDR3 is TGTGCCAGCAGTTTTTCTAGCGGGGGGTACTCCTACGAGCAGTACGTC.

This sequence joins TRBV6-2 or TRBV6-3 and TRBJ2-2; D remains ambiguous. The germline gives CDR1 MNHEY, CDR2 SVGEGT. This CDR3 comprises 15 residues. V shed 6 bases and J shed 3 bases, with 14 bases lying between them. The CDR3 bases are TGTGCCAGCAGCTTTCCCCGGTTCGACACCGGGGAGCTGTTTTTT. This sequence encodes CASSFPRFDTGELFF.

This chain joins TRBV12-5 and TRBJ2-2; 8 bases match TRBD2. J was trimmed by 6 bases and V by 5 bases; bases with no gene match: 5. The germline V gene has CDR1 LGHNT and CDR2 FRNRAP. The CDR3 loop spans 14 amino acids. In DNA, the CDR3 is TGTGCTAGTGGTGCGGGGGGAGGGGCCGGGGAGCTGTTTTTT. Its protein is CASGAGGGAGELFF.

The J gene is TRBJ2-5, the V gene TRBV5-8; D ambiguous. Trimming removed 4 bases at V and 7 bases at J, with 11 bases between. Germline-derived CDR1 and CDR2 are SGHTS and YDEGEE. CDR3 size: 12 residues. CDR3 DNA: TGTGCCAGCAGCCCGTCGGTTTGGACCCAGTACTTC. Protein: CASSPSVWTQYF.

This clonotype was counted between two and nine times. The J gene is TRBJ1-5, the V gene TRBV20-1; D gene uncertain. Germline assignment: CDR1 DFQATT and CDR2 SNEGSKA (reference sequence). Trimming took off 6 bases at V and 3 bases at J, with 9 bases between the two ends. This CDR3 has 12 amino acids. The CDR3 reads CSATGPNQPQHF. For the CDR3, the DNA is TGCAGTGCCACCGGACCCAATCAGCCCCAGCATTTT.

The chain uses TRBV6-5 and TRBJ2-6; D ambiguous. The CDR3 has 15 amino acids. The germline V gene has CDR1 MNHEY and CDR2 SVGAGI. Trimming pared 2 bases from V and 0 bases from J, leaving 5 bases between. In DNA, the CDR3 is TGTGCCAGCAGTTACCCGGCCTCTGGGGCCAACGTCCTGACTTTC. Its translation is CASSYPASGANVLTF.

Note on this clonotype: This may be a read error, as it is one base from a much larger clone. V and J are TRBV15 and TRBJ2-5; D possibly corresponds to TRBD2 (6 bases). The CDR3 loop spans 13 amino acids. Germline V CDR1 and CDR2: LNHNV, YYDKDF (reference sequence). Here the CDR3 reads CVTSGLGLETQYF. In DNA, the CDR3 is TGTGTCACCAGCGGGCTAGGGTTAGAGACCCAGTACTTC.

This clonotype was detected only a few times. The chain couples TRBV7-2 to TRBJ2-3; D is perhaps TRBD2 (7 bases). CDR3 length: 15 residues. Germline values: CDR1 SGHTA, CDR2 FQGNSA. V was clipped by 5 bases and J by 4 bases, with 16 bases between them. The CDR3 protein is CASSPRRGASDTQYF. CDR3 in DNA: TGTGCCAGCAGCCCTCGACGGGGGGCCTCAGATACGCAGTATTTT.